This T cell receptor (beta chain) was captured in a study of blood T cell repertoires in COVID-19. About the study: Samples came from the United States, Italy and Spain, spanning acute and convalescent COVID-19. T cells, B-cell-depleted T cells, or PBMCs provided the cDNA or gDNA that served as material.

Participant reports of clinical history set cohort assignment. Under the authors' procedure: Researchers report that nucleated cell counts were estimated from reference gene primer amplification. The data were produced by immunoSEQ multiplex PCR, yet TCRdb's version contains in-frame clones alone and is incomplete. V and J calls and clone size are those listed in that table; D and trimming were worked out from the DNA. The repertoire consists of hundreds of thousands of clones, with just under 90% occurring once and the leading ten covering 0.95% to 1.5%. Germline V gives CDR1 KGHSH, CDR2 LQKENI. The V end lost 3 bases, the J end lost 6 bases, and 17 bases lay between the germline ends. This CDR3 comprises 16 residues.

The sequenced sample was PBMCs or T cells enriched from blood (not recorded which). V and J are TRBV18 and TRBJ1-4, with a possible D match to TRBD1 (6 bases). The clonotype was recovered from a man younger than 40 who had recovered from COVID-19. The CDR3 is CASSPRQVSSYEKLFF. The CDR3, as DNA: TGTGCCAGCTCACCCCGACAGGTCTCTTCTTATGAAAAACTGTTTTTT.